This T cell receptor (beta chain) was retrieved from a study of T cell responses to AZD1222 COVID-19 vaccine. The protocol was immunoSEQ multiplex PCR, while the TCRdb copy is restricted to in-frame clones and leaves out a portion. The sample holds roughly 170,000 clones, 90% to 95% seen once. In the case of this clone: Its antigen is undetermined.

Study-wide results and limits: Donors were mostly white British, more females; clonal diversity possibly underestimated. Sampling that yielded the repertoires occurred only after the peak T cell response.

CDR1 and CDR2 (germline): PRHDT, FYEKMQ (reference sequence). The CDR3 consists of 16 residues. Trimming took 1 base from V and 5 from J; bases not matched to a gene: 7. The sequence derives from an adult in good health. The input for sequencing was peripheral blood, taken on day 0 of AZD1222 vaccination. The chain carries TRBV13 and TRBJ1-2, with TRBD1 matching 10 bases. The CDR3 spells CASSLVGTGVGYGYTF. In nucleotides, the CDR3 is TGTGCCAGCAGCTTAGTCGGGACAGGGGTTGGTTATGGCTACACCTTC.